This T cell receptor (beta chain) was profiled in a study of cytomegalovirus exposure and HLA in healthy donors. Study findings and constraints: Investigators reported approximately 170 TCR beta chains as tied to cytomegalovirus. Most observed TCR sequences were rare, whereas some public TCRs were detected in many donors. Excluded: some indistinguishable V segments such as TRBV6-2 and TRBV6-3.

This clone appeared a few times. What it binds is unknown. The CDR3 covers 14 residues. The germline gives CDR1 SEHNR, CDR2 FQNEAQ (reference sequence). V was trimmed by 1 base and J by 2 bases, leaving 7 bases between them. The PCR contained 60 Vbeta and 13 Jbeta primers. Here immunoSEQ multiplex PCR was the method, and the copy in TCRdb shows in-frame clones only, minus some. Seen here are about 90,000 clones, approximately 66% observed once, and the top ten hold 3.9%. The material sequenced was PBMCs. The sequence was collected from a man aged 30-40 years in good health and CMV-seronegative. The chain employs TRBV7-9 and TRBJ2-3, with D unresolved. CDR3 amino acids: CASSLVASTDTQYF. CDR3 bases: TGTGCCAGCAGCTTAGTGGCCTCCACAGATACGCAGTATTTT.